These 22 T cell receptor beta chains share one sample of origin, sequenced in a study of T cells expressing NK-cell markers. TCRdb reanalyzed the 5' RACE reads and collapses them to one entry per CDR3 protein, without DNA. This table holds hundreds of thousands of distinct CDR3 sequences. Sequenced material: blood T cells: a sorted CD56 or NKG2C T cell subset, CD4+ or CD8+ T cells, or bulk PBMC T cells (not recorded which). The receptors derive from a young man in good health.

The chain uses TRBV2 and TRBJ2-1. The germline V gene encodes CDR1 SNHLY and CDR2 FYNNEI. This CDR3 region has 14 residues. The CDR3 region is CASSYRTDYNEQFF.

V is TRBV4-2 and J is TRBJ2-3; absent DNA, TCRdb's TRBD2 call cannot be checked. The CDR3 has 15 residues. The germline gives CDR1 LGHNA, CDR2 YNFKEQ. CDR3 in amino acids: CASRPSGSWSDTQYF.

The J gene is TRBJ2-5, the V gene TRBV28; without DNA, the TCRdb call of TRBD1 cannot be checked. The CDR3 runs to 14 residues. Germline-derived CDR1 and CDR2 are MDHEN and SYDVKM. CDR3 loop: CASSVERGQETQYF.

This chain links TRBV28 with TRBJ2-7; as DNA is missing, the TRBD2 call by TCRdb cannot be tested. This CDR3 spans 16 amino acids. The germline V gene encodes CDR1 MDHEN and CDR2 SYDVKM. The CDR3 loop reads CASSHYPSSGPYEQYF.

This chain joins TRBV4-2 and TRBJ1-5; the TRBD1 assignment by TCRdb is unverifiable without DNA. There are 16 residues in the CDR3. Germline CDR1 reads LGHNA; CDR2 reads YNFKEQ. The CDR3 sequence: CASSQGGQGSNQPQHF.

This sequence joins TRBV28 and TRBJ2-5; without DNA, the TCRdb call of TRBD1 cannot be checked. Germline values: CDR1 MDHEN, CDR2 SYDVKM. This CDR3 region has 13 residues. CDR3 loop: CASSSQGAETQYF.

V is TRBV11-2 and J is TRBJ2-1; TCRdb reports TRBD2, a call that lacks DNA to check it against. CDR1 and CDR2 (germline): SGHAT, FQNNGV. The CDR3 is 13 amino acids. CDR3 amino acids: CASSLTGGSEQFF.

The rearrangement uses TRBV12-3 or TRBV12-4 and TRBJ2-7; TCRdb lists TRBD2, though no DNA is available to test this call. The CDR3 sequence is 16 residues long. CDR3: CASSLFGMALAYEQYF.

The chain combines TRBV6-5 with TRBJ1-1. This CDR3 is built from 15 residues. The germline V gene has CDR1 MNHEY and CDR2 SVGAGI. The CDR3: CASSYPQFDRTEAFF.

The CDR3 region is CSARILAEQFF. This chain uses TRBV20-1 with TRBJ2-1; TCRdb outputs TRBD2, but without DNA this stays unchecked. The CDR3 runs to 11 residues. In germline, CDR1 is DFQATT, CDR2 SNEGSKA (reference sequence).

The gene calls are TRBV29-1 and TRBJ2-6; there is no DNA to check the TCRdb D call of TRBD1. The germline gives CDR1 SQVTM, CDR2 ANQGSEA. There are 16 residues in the CDR3. This CDR3 reads CSVEDETATGANVLTF.

The chain is built from TRBV5-1 and TRBJ2-5; the D gene TCRdb calls, TRBD1, cannot be checked with no DNA. The length of the CDR3 is 15 residues. Germline V gene sequence: CDR1 SGHRS, CDR2 YFSETQ. The CDR3 region is CASSLRQGRGETQYF. Full variable domain (remainder filled in from reference TRBV5-1 and TRBJ2-5): KAGVTQTPRYLIKTRGQQVTLSCSPISGHRSVSWYQQTPGQGLQFLFEYFSETQRNKGNFPGRFSGRQFSNSRSEMNVSTLELGDSALYLCASSLRQGRGETQYFGPGTRLLVL.

The V gene is TRBV4-3, the J gene TRBJ2-3; TCRdb proposes TRBD1, but this gene call is untestable without DNA. Germline-derived CDR1 and CDR2 are LGHNA and YSLEER. The CDR3 extends over 16 amino acids. The CDR3 reads CASSQGLNKGTDTQYF.

The chain has TRBV6-2 or TRBV6-3 and TRBJ2-4; TCRdb's D call, TRBD1, is unchecked because there is no DNA. In germline, CDR1 is MNHEY, CDR2 SVGEGT. CDR3 length: 14 residues. The CDR3 region is CASIGTGGGNIQYF.

The rearrangement links TRBV6-1 to TRBJ1-2. Germline V gene lookup returns CDR1 MNHNS and CDR2 SASEGT. The CDR3 is 13 amino acids. Here the CDR3 reads CASSEGGGRGYTF.

The chain joins TRBV6-5 to TRBJ2-3. The CDR3 is 14 amino acids. Looked up from germline, CDR1 is MNHEY and CDR2 is SVGAGI. CDR3 loop: CASSYDSMLDTQYF.

The gene calls are TRBV7-9 and TRBJ1-5. The germline gives CDR1 SEHNR, CDR2 FQNEAQ (reference sequence). The CDR3 sequence is 12 residues long. This chain's CDR3 is CASSLEGQPQHF.

This sequence joins TRBV5-5 and TRBJ2-4; TCRdb outputs TRBD2, but without DNA this stays unchecked. Germline lookup yields CDR1 SGHKS and CDR2 YYEKEE (reference sequence). This CDR3 is 14 amino acids long. The CDR3 loop reads CASSPSPGKNIQYF.

The V gene is TRBV6-5, the J gene TRBJ2-4; the D call of TRBD2 rests on TCRdb alone, since no DNA is present to check it. CDR1 and CDR2 (germline): MNHEY, SVGAGI. This CDR3 is 15 amino acids long. This CDR3 reads CASSLSLAGKNIQYF.

The V gene is TRBV19, the J gene TRBJ2-3. CDR1 is LNHDA, CDR2 SQIVND, per germline (reference sequence). The CDR3 totals 17 residues. The CDR3 sequence is CASSIVFWRASTDTQYF.

This chain connects TRBV28 to TRBJ2-2; the D gene TCRdb calls, TRBD2, cannot be checked with no DNA. The germline CDR1 and CDR2 sequences are MDHEN and SYDVKM. There are 14 residues in the CDR3. CDR3 loop: CATLSGSNTGELFF.

V usage is TRBV6-5 and J usage is TRBJ1-4. CDR1 and CDR2 (germline): MNHEY, SVGAGI. This CDR3 is 13 amino acids long. CDR3 region: CASSSERNEKLFF.